This entry lists 10 T cell receptor beta chains sequenced from one sample in a study of T cells in Graves' hyperthyroidism and ophthalmopathy. RNA transcripts were the template for amplifying TCR beta CDR3 regions. Initially, a first-round RT-PCR of the TCR CDR3 employed the HTBI primer set. TCRdb independently ran MiXCR on the multiplex PCR reads; one entry per CDR3 protein. The table includes about 610,000 distinct CDR3 sequences, about 14% detected once. Sequences were obtained from blood. Source of these receptors: a woman in her thirties or forties with Graves' ophthalmopathy.

This clonotype appeared many times. V and J are TRBV12-3 or TRBV12-4 and TRBJ2-7; D is possibly TRBD2 (7 bases). Deletions cut 6 bases from V and 4 bases from J, with 16 bases between. The CDR3 loop spans 14 amino acids. The CDR3 is CASRRGGVPYEQYF. CDR3 nucleotide sequence: TGTGCCAGCAGAAGGGGGGGGGTTCCGTACGAGCAGTACTTC.

This clonotype showed up just a few times. V usage is TRBV6-5 and J usage is TRBJ2-5; a weak D match, TRBD1 (6 bases). The CDR3 covers 14 residues. From germline, CDR1 is MNHEY and CDR2 SVGAGI. Trimming took off 0 bases at V and 5 bases at J, with 10 bases between the two ends. CDR3 amino acids: CASSYSLGAETQYF. The CDR3 region has the DNA TGTGCCAGCAGTTACTCTTTGGGGGCTGAGACCCAGTACTTC.

This clonotype came up many times. The gene calls are TRBV15 and TRBJ1-2, with D hard to call. CDR3 size: 13 residues. Germline V CDR1 and CDR2: LNHNV, YYDKDF (reference sequence). V dropped 1 base and J dropped 8 bases, with 11 bases sitting between them. The CDR3: CATSRGGEEGYTF. The CDR3 DNA reads TGTGCCACCAGCAGAGGGGGAGAAGAGGGCTACACCTTC.

This clonotype has at least ten counts. CDR3 sequence reads: CAWSNEGLWAGYTF. CDR3 nucleotides: TGTGCCTGGAGTAACGAGGGCTTGTGGGCTGGCTACACCTTC. The chain joins TRBV30 to TRBJ1-2; the D is unclear. This CDR3 region has 14 residues. V lost 2 bases and J lost 7, with 17 bases in between. Germline CDR1 and CDR2: GTSNPN and SVGIG (reference sequence).

V and J are TRBV7-3 and TRBJ1-3, with D uncertain. Trimming shortened V by 5 bases and J by 6 bases, and 8 bases separated the two germline ends. The CDR3 is 12 residues long. In germline, CDR1 is SGHTA, CDR2 FQGTGA. The CDR3 sequence is CASSVFKNTIYF. CDR3 in DNA: TGTGCCAGCAGCGTCTTCAAAAACACCATATATTTT.

This clonotype was seen only a few times. The chain employs TRBV5-1 and TRBJ2-5, with D possibly being TRBD1 or TRBD2 (5 bases each). Trimming cost V 5 bases and J 4 bases, with 18 bases left between them. The CDR3 is 15 amino acids. The germline V gene encodes CDR1 SGHRS and CDR2 YFSETQ. CDR3 sequence: CASSFSGTDVETQYF. CDR3 nucleotide sequence: TGCGCCAGCAGTTTTTCCGGGACGGACGTAGAGACCCAGTACTTC. Using reference TRBV5-1 and TRBJ2-5 for the parts outside the CDR3, the full variable domain is KAGVTQTPRYLIKTRGQQVTLSCSPISGHRSVSWYQQTPGQGLQFLFEYFSETQRNKGNFPGRFSGRQFSNSRSEMNVSTLELGDSALYLCASSFSGTDVETQYFGPGTRLLVL.

J is TRBJ2-5 and V is TRBV18, with D possibly TRBD1 on 6 matching bases. This CDR3 has 16 amino acids. CDR1 is KGHSH and CDR2 is LQKENI in the germline V gene. The ends were cut back, 2 bases at V and 4 bases at J, with 17 bases in the middle. The chain's CDR3 is CASSPGQMADGETQYF. CDR3 coding DNA: TGTGCCAGCTCACCAGGACAGATGGCTGATGGAGAGACCCAGTACTTC.

This clonotype was seen ten or more times. The V call is TRBV28, the J call TRBJ2-6; no clear D. Germline V gene data show CDR1 as MDHEN and CDR2 as SYDVKM. The CDR3 runs 15 residues. Trimming left V 5 bases short and J 0 bases short, with 8 bases between. The CDR3 bases are TGTGCCAGCAGTCCAGGACCCTCTGGGGCCAACGTCCTGACTTTC. It encodes CASSPGPSGANVLTF.

The chain carries TRBV6-5 and TRBJ2-7; D possibly corresponds to TRBD1 (5 bases). V was pared by 2 bases and J by 0 bases, with 14 bases between. Germline V gene data show CDR1 as MNHEY and CDR2 as SVGAGI. The CDR3 length is 16 residues. The CDR3 loop reads CASSYADSRSSYEQYF. In DNA, the CDR3 is TGTGCCAGCAGTTACGCAGACAGTAGGAGCTCCTACGAGCAGTACTTC.

The chain is built from TRBV12-3 or TRBV12-4 and TRBJ1-1; maybe TRBD1 (5 bases). The CDR3 contains 13 residues. The ends were cut back, 9 bases at V and 2 bases at J, with 13 bases in the middle. The CDR3 loop reads CASRGPDNTEAFF. The CDR3 bases are TGTGCCAGTCGGGGACCGGATAACACTGAAGCTTTCTTT.